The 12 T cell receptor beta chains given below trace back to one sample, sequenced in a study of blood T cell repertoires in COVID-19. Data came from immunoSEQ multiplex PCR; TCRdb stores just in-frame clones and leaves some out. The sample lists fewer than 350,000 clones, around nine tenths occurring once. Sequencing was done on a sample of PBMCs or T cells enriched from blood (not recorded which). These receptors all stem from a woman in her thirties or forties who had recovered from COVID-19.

CDR3 DNA: TGTGCCAGCTCACCACCAAGGGGAAACTATGGCTACACCTTC. Translating it yields CASSPPRGNYGYTF. The rearrangement joins TRBV18 to TRBJ1-2; D might be TRBD1 (5 bases). Trimming left V 0 bases short and J 2 bases short, with 7 bases between. The CDR3 totals 14 residues. Germline V gives CDR1 KGHSH, CDR2 LQKENI.

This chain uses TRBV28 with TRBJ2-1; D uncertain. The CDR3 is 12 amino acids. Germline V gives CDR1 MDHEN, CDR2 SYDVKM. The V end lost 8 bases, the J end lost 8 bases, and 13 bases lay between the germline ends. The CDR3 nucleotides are TGTGCCAGCTGTCCCAAAGCCCATGAGCAGTTCTTC. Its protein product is CASCPKAHEQFF.

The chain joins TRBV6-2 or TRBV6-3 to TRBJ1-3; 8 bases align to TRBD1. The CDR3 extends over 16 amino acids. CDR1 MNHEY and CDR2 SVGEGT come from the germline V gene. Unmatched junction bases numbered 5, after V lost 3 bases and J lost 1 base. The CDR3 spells CASSYVQGVSGNTIYF. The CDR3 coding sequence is TGTGCCAGCAGTTATGTACAGGGGGTTTCTGGAAACACCATATATTTT.

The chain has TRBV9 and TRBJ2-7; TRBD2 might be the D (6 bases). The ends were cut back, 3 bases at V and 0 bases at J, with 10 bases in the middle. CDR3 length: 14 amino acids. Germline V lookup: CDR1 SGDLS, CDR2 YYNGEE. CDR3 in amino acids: CASSATRGSYEQYF. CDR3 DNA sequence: TGTGCCAGCAGCGCGACTAGGGGCTCCTACGAGCAGTACTTC.

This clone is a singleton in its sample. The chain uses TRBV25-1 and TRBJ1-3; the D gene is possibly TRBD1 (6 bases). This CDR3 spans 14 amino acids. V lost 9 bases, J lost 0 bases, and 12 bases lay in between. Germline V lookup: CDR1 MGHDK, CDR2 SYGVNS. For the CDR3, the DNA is TGTGCCAGAAGAGACAGGAGCTCTGGAAACACCATATATTTT. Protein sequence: CARRDRSSGNTIYF.

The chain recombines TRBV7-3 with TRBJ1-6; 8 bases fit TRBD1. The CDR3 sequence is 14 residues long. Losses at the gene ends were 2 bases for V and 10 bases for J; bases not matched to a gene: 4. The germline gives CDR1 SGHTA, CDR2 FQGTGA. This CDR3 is CASSLQGAGSPLHF. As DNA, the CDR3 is TGTGCCAGCAGCTTACAGGGGGCTGGATCACCCCTCCACTTT.

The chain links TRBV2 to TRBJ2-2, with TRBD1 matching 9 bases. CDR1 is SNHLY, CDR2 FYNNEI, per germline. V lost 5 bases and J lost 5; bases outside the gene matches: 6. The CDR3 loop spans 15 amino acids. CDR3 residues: CASSHDRGGTGELFF. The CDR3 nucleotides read TGTGCCAGCAGTCACGACAGGGGGGGAACCGGGGAGCTGTTTTTT.

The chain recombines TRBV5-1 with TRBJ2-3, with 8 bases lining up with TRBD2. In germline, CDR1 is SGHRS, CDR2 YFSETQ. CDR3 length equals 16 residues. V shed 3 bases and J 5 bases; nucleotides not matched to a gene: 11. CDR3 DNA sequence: TGCGCCAGCAGCTGGGGGACGGGAGGGCCGGGAGATACGCAGTATTTT. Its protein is CASSWGTGGPGDTQYF.

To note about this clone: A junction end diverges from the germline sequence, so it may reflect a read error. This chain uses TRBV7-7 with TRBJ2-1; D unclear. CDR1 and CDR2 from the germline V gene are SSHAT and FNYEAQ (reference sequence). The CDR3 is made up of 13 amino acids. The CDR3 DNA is TGTGCTAGCAGCCTCGTCGGGTATGGTGAGCAGTTCTTC. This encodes CASSLVGYGEQFF.

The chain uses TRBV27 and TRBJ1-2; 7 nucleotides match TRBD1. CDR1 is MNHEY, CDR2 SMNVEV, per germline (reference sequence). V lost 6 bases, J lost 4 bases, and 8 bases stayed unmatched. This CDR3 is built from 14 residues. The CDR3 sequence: CASRALTGTYGYTF. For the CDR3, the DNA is TGTGCCAGCAGGGCTCTGACAGGGACCTATGGCTACACCTTC.

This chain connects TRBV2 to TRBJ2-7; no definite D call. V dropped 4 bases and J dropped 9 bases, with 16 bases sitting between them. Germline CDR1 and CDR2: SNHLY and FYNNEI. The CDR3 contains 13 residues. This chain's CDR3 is CASSGDTSLGQYF. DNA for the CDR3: TGTGCCAGCAGTGGTGACACGTCCTTGGGGCAGTACTTC.

The CDR3 reads CAINDGSSYEQFF. The CDR3 nucleotides are TGTGCCATCAACGACGGTAGTAGCTATGAGCAGTTCTTC. The chain is built from TRBV10-3 and TRBJ2-1; the D is unclear. The CDR3 loop spans 13 amino acids. V lost 7 bases to trimming and J lost 8 bases, with 15 bases between them. Germline CDR1 is ENHRY and CDR2 is SYGVKD.